This T cell receptor (beta chain) was identified in a study of blood T cell repertoires in COVID-19. As for the study in general: Acute and convalescent COVID-19 samples came from the United States, Italy and Spain.

In the original processing: Researchers report that nucleated cell counts were estimated from reference gene primer amplification. Assay: immunoSEQ multiplex PCR; the TCRdb copy retains only in-frame clones and omits some. D and trimming come from the DNA, and the V and J calls and clone size come from that table. The data hold 160,000 or so clones, with roughly 84% observed a single time. Everyone who took part was about 18 to 89 years old, and they came from some 23 US areas. Donors of Cohort 3 who recovered were those that had two negative PCRs, clearance, or symptom resolution. V lost 4 bases, J lost 4 bases, and 6 bases stayed unmatched. Germline V lookup: CDR1 SGHTA, CDR2 FQGNSA. The CDR3 consists of 15 residues.

V is TRBV7-2 and J is TRBJ2-1; 8 nucleotides line up with TRBD2. The receptor's source is a woman aged 45 to 65 who had recovered from COVID-19. The sample consisted of PBMCs or T cells enriched from blood (not recorded which). CDR3 loop: CASSSGLGEYNEQFF. CDR3 bases: TGTGCCAGCAGCTCGGGACTAGGGGAATACAATGAGCAGTTCTTC.